A few counts support the clone carrying this TCR beta chain. The data derive from a study of T cells after yellow fever vaccination. Germline-derived CDR1 and CDR2 are LGHDT and YNNKEL (reference sequence). The CDR3 has 15 amino acids. Deletions cut 1 base from V and 5 bases from J, with 14 bases between. TCRdb itself ran the 5' RACE reads through MiXCR, one entry per CDR3 protein. Of hundreds of thousands of distinct CDR3 sequences in the sample, 3% to 4.5% were seen once. The rearrangement joins TRBV3-1 to TRBJ1-1, with unresolved D. This TCR was recovered from a man between 18 and 29 years old who received the YFV17D yellow fever vaccine. The sample was PBMCs, taken on the day of the yellow fever booster vaccination. This CDR3 reads CASSQVFPGRTEAFF. In DNA, the CDR3 is TGTGCCAGCAGCCAAGTCTTTCCGGGGAGGACTGAAGCTTTCTTT.